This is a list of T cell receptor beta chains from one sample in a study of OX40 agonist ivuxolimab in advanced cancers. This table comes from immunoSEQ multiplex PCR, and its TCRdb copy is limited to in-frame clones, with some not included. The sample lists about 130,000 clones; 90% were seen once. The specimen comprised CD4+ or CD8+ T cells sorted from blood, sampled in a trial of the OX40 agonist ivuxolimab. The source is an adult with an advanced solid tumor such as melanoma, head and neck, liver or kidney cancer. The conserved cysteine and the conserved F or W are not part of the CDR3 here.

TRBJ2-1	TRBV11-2	ASSLVLPDRGHEQF
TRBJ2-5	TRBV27	ASSLRGEETQY
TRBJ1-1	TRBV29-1	SVDSGGTEAF
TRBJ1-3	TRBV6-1	ASSEEGTGGAGNTIY
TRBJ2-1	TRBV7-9	ASSPLRGLSGGLNEQF
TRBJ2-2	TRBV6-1	ASSRKPIEELF
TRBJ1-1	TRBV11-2	ASSPRDSGREAF
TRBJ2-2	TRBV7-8	ASSPRGIGGTGELF
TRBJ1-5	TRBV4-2	ASRGLGDQPQH
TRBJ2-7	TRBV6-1	ASSEAPGTGAYEQY
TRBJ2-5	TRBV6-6	ASSPSRVPQETQY
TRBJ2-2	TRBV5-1	ASQGDTTNTGELF
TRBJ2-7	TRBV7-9	ASSLAAPLTVTYEQY